These 19 T cell receptor beta chains were sequenced from one sample in a study of cytomegalovirus exposure and HLA in healthy donors. Vbeta (60) and Jbeta (13) primers were used in the PCR. Sequencing used immunoSEQ multiplex PCR; TCRdb keeps in-frame clones, though not all of them. Altogether some 270,000 clones are present, under 90% being singletons, with the ten largest covering roughly 0.31%. Source material: PBMCs. Receptors originate from a girl aged 2 to 10 in good health and CMV-seronegative.

The chain carries TRBV28 and TRBJ2-1; D is unclear. V lost 2 bases and J lost 7, with 15 bases in between. CDR1 and CDR2 from the germline V gene are MDHEN and SYDVKM. The CDR3 covers 15 residues. The CDR3 nucleotides are TGTGCCAGCAGTTTAAATGTTGCCCTCGGTAATGAGCAGTTCTTC. It codes for CASSLNVALGNEQFF.

Written as DNA, the CDR3 is TGTGCCAGCAGCGAGGACACCGACTACGAGCAGTACTTC. Protein product: CASSEDTDYEQYF. The chain recombines TRBV6-1 with TRBJ2-7; a weak D match, TRBD1 (5 bases). This CDR3 contains 13 residues. The V end lost 6 bases, the J end lost 3 bases, and 12 bases lay between the germline ends. Germline lookup yields CDR1 MNHNS and CDR2 SASEGT.

This clone was counted only a few times. V and J are TRBV29-1 and TRBJ2-7; perhaps TRBD1 as D (8 bases). The germline V gene has CDR1 SQVTM and CDR2 ANQGSEA. Trimming left V 1 base short and J 1 base short, with 20 bases between. This CDR3 region has 17 residues. Here the CDR3 reads CSVEAGEGDRRSYEQYF. DNA of the CDR3: TGCAGCGTTGAAGCCGGGGAGGGGGACAGGAGGTCCTACGAGCAGTACTTC.

This chain links TRBV5-1 with TRBJ1-2; 10 nucleotides agree with TRBD1. With 4 bases clipped from V and 7 bases from J, the junction kept 10 bases outside the gene matches. CDR1 and CDR2 from the germline V gene are SGHRS and YFSETQ. The CDR3 consists of 15 residues. The CDR3: CASSTPTGGPSGYTF. The CDR3 nucleotides read TGCGCCAGCAGCACACCGACAGGGGGCCCTTCTGGCTACACCTTC. The full variable domain, completed using reference TRBV5-1 and TRBJ1-2, is KAGVTQTPRYLIKTRGQQVTLSCSPISGHRSVSWYQQTPGQGLQFLFEYFSETQRNKGNFPGRFSGRQFSNSRSEMNVSTLELGDSALYLCASSTPTGGPSGYTFGSGTRLTVV.

The J gene is TRBJ1-6, the V gene TRBV7-9, with D uncertain. Per the germline V gene, CDR1 is SEHNR and CDR2 is FQNEAQ (reference sequence). The CDR3 consists of 15 residues. With 3 bases removed from V and 9 bases from J, the gap between germline ends came to 15 bases. The CDR3 DNA reads as TGTGCCAGCAGCTTTGGCGAGAGGGTAATTTCACCCCTCCACTTT. The encoded protein is CASSFGERVISPLHF. The whole variable domain, remainder taken from reference TRBV7-9 and TRBJ1-6, is DTGVSQNPRHKITKRGQNVTFRCDPISEHNRLYWYRQTLGQGPEFLTYFQNEAQLEKSRLLSDRFSAERPKGSFSTLEIQRTEQGDSAMYLCASSFGERVISPLHFGNGTRLTVT.

The gene calls are TRBV5-4 and TRBJ2-7; 7 bases match TRBD1. Trimming took 0 bases from V and 4 from J; bases not matched to a gene: 4. This CDR3 region has 14 residues. Germline values: CDR1 SGHNT, CDR2 YYREEE (reference sequence). The CDR3 spells CASSLGQGLYEQYF. The CDR3 nucleotides read TGTGCCAGCAGCTTGGGACAGGGCCTTTACGAGCAGTACTTC.

The J gene is TRBJ2-5, the V gene TRBV11-2; D is undetermined. The CDR3 runs 11 residues. Germline lookup yields CDR1 SGHAT and CDR2 FQNNGV. With 5 bases removed from V and 1 base from J, the gap between germline ends came to 2 bases. CDR3 DNA sequence: TGTGCCAGCAGCCTCCAAGAGACCCAGTACTTC. Its translation: CASSLQETQYF.

The chain is built from TRBV19 and TRBJ2-1; D perhaps matches TRBD2 (5 bases). This CDR3 region has 16 residues. V was clipped by 4 bases and J by 0 bases, with 13 bases between them. From germline, CDR1 is LNHDA and CDR2 SQIVND (reference sequence). CDR3 coding DNA: TGTGCCAGTAGTACCCCGACTAAAGGCTCCTACAATGAGCAGTTCTTC. It is translated as CASSTPTKGSYNEQFF. The full variable domain, rest sourced from reference TRBV19 and TRBJ2-1, is DGGITQSPKYLFRKEGQNVTLSCEQNLNHDAMYWYRQDPGQGLRLIYYSQIVNDFQKGDIAEGYSVSREKKESFPLTVTSAQKNPTAFYLCASSTPTKGSYNEQFFGPGTRLTVL.

For this clone: Different DNA sequences within this sample yield the same CDR3. This chain joins TRBV5-1 and TRBJ2-3, with 12 bases fitting TRBD2. The junction had 0 bases not matched to a gene; V was cut back by 0 bases and J by 1 base. The CDR3 contains 16 residues. Germline V CDR1 and CDR2: SGHRS, YFSETQ. CDR3 residues: CASSLGLAGGTDTQYF. CDR3 in DNA: TGCGCCAGCAGCTTGGGACTAGCGGGGGGCACAGATACGCAGTATTTT.

CDR3 nucleotide sequence: TGTGCCAGCAGGCGCGGACAGGGGGCGCTTGGAATATATTTT. Amino acids: CASRRGQGALGIYF. The rearrangement joins TRBV6-6 to TRBJ1-3, with TRBD1 identical over 11 bases. Trimming at V came to 6 bases and at J to 13 bases, leaving 11 bases not matched to a gene. Germline V lookup: CDR1 MNHNY, CDR2 SVGAGI (reference sequence). The CDR3 contains 14 residues.

The genes are TRBV25-1 and TRBJ2-3, with TRBD2 matching 11 bases. Losses at the gene ends were 6 bases for V and 5 bases for J; bases not matched to a gene: 7. The CDR3 consists of 15 residues. Germline CDR1 reads MGHDK; CDR2 reads SYGVNS. The CDR3 nucleotides are TGTGCCAGCAGGATAGCGGGGGGGGGCATAGATACGCAGTATTTT. This translates into CASRIAGGGIDTQYF. The full variable domain, rest sourced from reference TRBV25-1 and TRBJ2-3, is EADIYQTPRYLVIGTGKKITLECSQTMGHDKMYWYQQDPGMELHLIHYSYGVNSTEKGDLSSESTVSRIRTEHFPLTLESARPSHTSQYLCASRIAGGGIDTQYFGPGTRLTVL.

This clone was observed a few times. The chain employs TRBV2 and TRBJ2-1; D may be TRBD2 (5 bases). There are 12 residues in the CDR3. Trimming took 10 bases from V and 7 from J, leaving 14 bases between them. Looked up from germline, CDR1 is SNHLY and CDR2 is FYNNEI. DNA for the CDR3: TGTGCCACCGGGGAATCCCCGAATGAGCAGTTCTTC. Amino acid sequence: CATGESPNEQFF.

This chain links TRBV4-1 with TRBJ2-7; D perhaps matches TRBD1 (6 bases). CDR3 length equals 15 residues. Germline assignment: CDR1 MGHRA and CDR2 YSYEKL. Trimming shortened V by 5 bases and J by 1 base, and 15 bases separated the two germline ends. The CDR3 coding sequence is TGCGCCAGCAGCTACCGGGACAAAGATTCCTACGAGCAGTACTTC. Amino acids: CASSYRDKDSYEQYF.

V gene TRBV5-1 combines with J gene TRBJ2-1; 13 nucleotides align to TRBD2. V dropped 4 bases and J dropped 7; count of bases not matched to a gene: 8. CDR1 SGHRS and CDR2 YFSETQ come from the germline V gene. The CDR3 is 16 amino acids. The CDR3 here is CASSPPGLAGWNEQFF. The DNA of the CDR3 is TGCGCCAGCAGCCCACCGGGACTAGCGGGATGGAATGAGCAGTTCTTC.

The CDR3 coding sequence is TGTGCCAGCAGTTTTATTAACGGGAACCAGCATTTT. Residues: CASSFINGNQHF. This chain links TRBV27 with TRBJ1-5; D is undetermined. CDR1 is MNHEY, CDR2 SMNVEV, per germline (reference sequence). This CDR3 is built from 12 residues. V was clipped by 3 bases and J by 12 bases, with 12 bases between them.

The chain has TRBV21-1 and TRBJ1-2; TRBD1, as called in the table, went unchecked against the DNA. TRBV21-1 is shown as a pseudogene. The CDR3 sequence is 16 residues long. CDR3 DNA sequence: TGTGCCAGCAGTGGTAGAAGGGGCTTGACAAACTATGGCTACACCTTC. Translation: CASSGRRGLTNYGYTF.

The chain employs TRBV28 and TRBJ2-3; a possible D gene is TRBD1 (6 bases). V was shortened by 6 bases and J by 3 bases, with 10 bases between the two germline ends. Looked up from germline, CDR1 is MDHEN and CDR2 is SYDVKM. The CDR3 has 13 amino acids. The CDR3 DNA reads TGTGCCAGCAGGGGGGACACAACAGATACGCAGTATTTT. Protein: CASRGDTTDTQYF.

V and J are TRBV30 and TRBJ1-5; TRBD1 might be the D (6 bases). The CDR3 is made up of 13 amino acids. The germline CDR1 and CDR2 sequences are GTSNPN and SVGIG (reference sequence). V was shortened by 3 bases and J by 6 bases, with 12 bases between the two germline ends. DNA of the CDR3: TGTGCCTGGAGGAAAAAACAGGGTCAGCCCCAGCATTTT. Residues: CAWRKKQGQPQHF.

The genes are TRBV27 and TRBJ1-1; D uncertain. The V gene's germline CDR1 is MNHEY and CDR2 SMNVEV (reference sequence). With 1 base removed from V and 0 bases from J, the gap between germline ends came to 6 bases. This CDR3 comprises 14 residues. The CDR3 coding sequence is TGTGCCAGCAGTTTATTGGCCCTGAACACTGAAGCTTTCTTT. Its translation is CASSLLALNTEAFF.